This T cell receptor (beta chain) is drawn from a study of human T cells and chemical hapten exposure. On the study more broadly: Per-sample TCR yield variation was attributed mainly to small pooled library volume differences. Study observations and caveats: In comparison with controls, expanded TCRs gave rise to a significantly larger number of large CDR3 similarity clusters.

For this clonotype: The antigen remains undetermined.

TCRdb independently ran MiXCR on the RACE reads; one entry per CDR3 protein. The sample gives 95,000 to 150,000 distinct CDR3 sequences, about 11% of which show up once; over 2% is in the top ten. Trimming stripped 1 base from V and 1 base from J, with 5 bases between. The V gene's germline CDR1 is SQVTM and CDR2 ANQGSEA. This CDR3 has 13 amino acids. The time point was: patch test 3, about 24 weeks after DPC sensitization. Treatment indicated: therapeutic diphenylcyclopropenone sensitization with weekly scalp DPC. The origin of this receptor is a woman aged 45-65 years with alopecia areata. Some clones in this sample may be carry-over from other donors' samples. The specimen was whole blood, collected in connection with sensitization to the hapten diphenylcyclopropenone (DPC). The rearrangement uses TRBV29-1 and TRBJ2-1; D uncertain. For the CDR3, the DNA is TGCAGCGTTGAAGGAGCTTCCTACAATGAGCAGTTCTTC. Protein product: CSVEGASYNEQFF.